Given below is one TCR beta chain in context. Generated by immunoSEQ multiplex PCR, the TCRdb table keeps only in-frame clones and is missing some. The sample has 35,000 to 50,000 clones, roughly 88% seen once. Trimming removed 2 bases from V and 10 bases from J, with 7 bases in between. Germline V gene data show CDR1 as SGHRS and CDR2 as YFSETQ. The CDR3 contains 12 residues. This sample is drawn from a study of blood T cell repertoires in COVID-19. The chain carries TRBV5-1 and TRBJ1-6; D perhaps matches TRBD1 (5 bases). The specimen was peripheral blood. This TCR was recovered from a human donor in a cohort sampled during active COVID-19. CDR3 loop: CASSLTGSPLHF. For the CDR3, the DNA is TGCGCCAGCAGCTTAACAGGATCACCCCTCCACTTT.